The 8 T cell receptor beta chains listed next were all sequenced from one sample in a study of monozygotic twins with inflammatory bowel disease. TCRdb reprocessed the 5' RACE reads and reports one entry per CDR3 protein, with no DNA. The sample spans approximately 210,000 distinct CDR3 sequences; the ten largest clones claim roughly 8%. Sequenced input: blood. The receptors derive from a human donor with ulcerative colitis or Crohn's disease, or a healthy co-twin of an affected twin (not recorded which).

The chain uses TRBV6-1 and TRBJ2-3; TCRdb gives TRBD2 as the D gene, but with no DNA this cannot be confirmed. The CDR3 has 16 residues. Germline CDR1 MNHNS, CDR2 SASEGT. CDR3 amino acids: CASHDGSLKAGDTQYF.

The V call is TRBV3-1, the J call TRBJ1-2; no DNA is available, so the TRBD1 call from TCRdb remains unchecked. CDR3 length: 16 residues. The germline V gene encodes CDR1 LGHDT and CDR2 YNNKEL (reference sequence). CDR3 loop: CASSRRGTGGNYGYTF.

V and J are TRBV20-1 and TRBJ1-2; TCRdb names TRBD1, which stays unverified in the absence of DNA. The CDR3 loop spans 14 amino acids. Germline V gives CDR1 DFQATT, CDR2 SNEGSKA (reference sequence). CDR3 sequence reads: CSTRGTGLNYGYTF.

V and J are TRBV5-4 and TRBJ2-3; TCRdb lists TRBD1, though no DNA is available to test this call. CDR1 is SGHNT and CDR2 is YYREEE in the germline V gene (reference sequence). This CDR3 contains 15 residues. CDR3 region: CASSRTGQSTDTQYF. Together with reference TRBV5-4 and TRBJ2-3, the CDR3 gives the full variable domain: ETGVTQSPTHLIKTRGQQVTLRCSSQSGHNTVSWYQQALGQGPQFIFQYYREEENGRGNFPPRFSGLQFPNYSSELNVNALELDDSALYLCASSRTGQSTDTQYFGPGTRLTVL.

CDR3 sequence: CASSLNGLNTEAFF. The chain has TRBV5-1 and TRBJ1-1. CDR3 length equals 14 residues. Germline values: CDR1 SGHRS, CDR2 YFSETQ.

This rearrangement joins TRBV7-2 to TRBJ2-7; the D gene TCRdb calls, TRBD1, cannot be checked with no DNA. The CDR3 spans 13 residues. Germline V gives CDR1 SGHTA, CDR2 FQGNSA. This CDR3 reads CASSPGGAYEQYF.

J is TRBJ1-5 and V is TRBV12-3 or TRBV12-4; TCRdb reports TRBD1, a call that lacks DNA to check it against. This CDR3 has 15 amino acids. The CDR3 here is CASSLGPSGNQPQHF.

The chain employs TRBV7-2 and TRBJ2-1; the TCRdb call, TRBD1, lacks DNA for checking. The germline V gene has CDR1 SGHTA and CDR2 FQGNSA. CDR3 length: 15 residues. The CDR3: CASSLVAPAYNEQFF.